This passage covers 30 T cell receptor beta chains from one sample sequenced in a study of T cell responses to AZD1222 COVID-19 vaccine. This table comes from immunoSEQ multiplex PCR, and its TCRdb copy is limited to in-frame clones, with some not included. This table holds 30,000 to 35,000 clones, 70% to 80% found once. The source material was peripheral blood, sampled 28 days after the second AZD1222 dose. Receptor source: an adult who received the AZD1222 COVID-19 vaccine.

The chain employs TRBV6-5 and TRBJ1-5; D is undetermined. CDR1 and CDR2 from the germline V gene are MNHEY and SVGAGI. Trimming removed 7 bases at V and 6 bases at J, with 10 bases between. This CDR3 has 12 residues. CDR3 nucleotides: TGTGCCAGCAATACCCGGAGTCAGCCCCAGCATTTT. The encoded protein is CASNTRSQPQHF.

The V gene is TRBV29-1, the J gene TRBJ1-1; D may be TRBD1 (6 bases). CDR1 and CDR2 (germline): SQVTM, ANQGSEA. The germline V and J ends were trimmed by 6 bases and 4 bases, with 18 bases remaining between them. The CDR3 loop spans 14 amino acids. In DNA, the CDR3 is TGCAGCGTGTATAGGGGGTTAGAGGGCACTGAAGCTTTCTTT. Its protein product is CSVYRGLEGTEAFF.

This clone was observed a few times. This rearrangement joins TRBV19 to TRBJ1-4; TRBD1 agrees at 7 bases. The CDR3 contains 16 residues. Germline CDR1 is LNHDA and CDR2 is SQIVND (reference sequence). With V trimmed by 5 bases and J by 6 bases, 12 bases remained unmatched. The CDR3 nucleotides read TGTGCCAGTAGTGACACCGGACAGGCGAGGCATGAAAAACTGTTTTTT. Encoded protein: CASSDTGQARHEKLFF. The variable domain in full, with the rest retrieved from reference TRBV19 and TRBJ1-4, is DGGITQSPKYLFRKEGQNVTLSCEQNLNHDAMYWYRQDPGQGLRLIYYSQIVNDFQKGDIAEGYSVSREKKESFPLTVTSAQKNPTAFYLCASSDTGQARHEKLFFGSGTQLSVL.

This clone was detected a few times. The chain joins TRBV28 to TRBJ2-7; TRBD1 aligns across 8 bases. Trimming took 5 bases from V and 6 from J; bases not matched to a gene: 6. The CDR3 sequence is 13 residues long. The germline V gene encodes CDR1 MDHEN and CDR2 SYDVKM. This chain's CDR3 is CASSLGQGGEQYF. CDR3 nucleotides: TGTGCCAGCAGTCTTGGACAGGGCGGCGAGCAGTACTTC. The complete variable domain, with remaining parts taken from reference TRBV28 and TRBJ2-7, reads DVKVTQSSRYLVKRTGEKVFLECVQDMDHENMFWYRQDPGLGLRLIYFSYDVKMKEKGDIPEGYSVSREKKERFSLILESASTNQTSMYLCASSLGQGGEQYFGPGTRLTVT.

The V call is TRBV18, the J call TRBJ2-1, with TRBD1 matching over 7 bases. This CDR3 spans 19 amino acids. In germline, CDR1 is KGHSH, CDR2 LQKENI. V was pared by 3 bases and J by 0 bases, with 14 bases of the junction left unmatched. The CDR3 sequence: CASSPGDRNYEPSYNEQFF. CDR3 nucleotide sequence: TGTGCCAGCTCACCCGGGGACAGAAACTATGAGCCCTCCTACAATGAGCAGTTCTTC.

The chain joins TRBV6-5 to TRBJ1-2, with TRBD1 as a possible D gene (5 bases). The V end was cut by 2 bases, the J end by 5 bases, with 9 bases between. The CDR3 has 13 residues. Germline CDR1 reads MNHEY; CDR2 reads SVGAGI. In DNA, the CDR3 is TGTGCCAGCAGTTACGACAGTCGGTATGGCTACACCTTC. This gives the protein CASSYDSRYGYTF.

V usage is TRBV5-6 and J usage is TRBJ1-3; 8 bases agree with TRBD1. The CDR3 loop spans 14 amino acids. In germline, CDR1 is SGHDT, CDR2 YYEEEE. The V segment lost 4 bases and the J segment 4 bases; nucleotides outside the gene matches: 4. The CDR3 DNA is TGTGCCAGCAGCCGACAGGGGACAGGAAACACCATATATTTT. It codes for CASSRQGTGNTIYF.

The chain joins TRBV6-5 to TRBJ1-2, with D unclear. CDR3 length equals 12 residues. Germline V lookup: CDR1 MNHEY, CDR2 SVGAGI. Trimming took 8 bases from V and 4 from J, leaving 11 bases between them. The CDR3 loop is CASRRAGYGYTF. The CDR3 bases are TGTGCCAGCCGGAGGGCCGGCTATGGCTACACCTTC.

The rearrangement uses TRBV3-1 (or the pseudogene TRBV3-2) and TRBJ1-1; TRBD1 might be the D (5 bases). The CDR3 covers 16 residues. The germline V gene encodes CDR1 LGHDT and CDR2 YNNKEL (reference sequence). Trimming took off 4 bases at V and 3 bases at J, with 18 bases between the two ends. The CDR3 DNA sequence: TGTGCCAGCAGCCGAGATTCAGGGTTCGCGCACACTGAAGCTTTCTTT. The encoded protein is CASSRDSGFAHTEAFF.

This rearrangement joins TRBV4-2 to TRBJ2-7, with a weak D call TRBD2 (7 bases). Looked up from germline, CDR1 is LGHNA and CDR2 is YNFKEQ. The CDR3 extends over 15 amino acids. Trimming cost V 4 bases and J 2 bases, with 15 bases left between them. CDR3 residues: CASSPPAGATYEQYF. CDR3 in DNA: TGTGCCAGCAGCCCCCCGGCGGGGGCCACCTACGAGCAGTACTTC.

The sample holds one count of this clone. V usage is TRBV7-6 and J usage is TRBJ2-1, with D hard to call. Germline-derived CDR1 and CDR2 are SGHVS and FNYEAQ. This CDR3 contains 13 residues. The V end was cut by 5 bases, the J end by 2 bases, with 7 bases between. The CDR3 loop is CASSAEPYNEQFF. The CDR3, as DNA: TGTGCCAGCAGCGCCGAGCCCTACAATGAGCAGTTCTTC.

By share of the sample, this clone is medium-sized. The J gene is TRBJ1-3, the V gene TRBV30, with unresolved D. This CDR3 spans 13 amino acids. Germline V gene lookup returns CDR1 GTSNPN and CDR2 SVGIG (reference sequence). The ends were cut back, 2 bases at V and 0 bases at J, with 5 bases in the middle. The CDR3 coding sequence is TGTGCCTGGAGTTTGGGCTCTGGAAACACCATATATTTT. Translated: CAWSLGSGNTIYF.

This chain links TRBV6-6 with TRBJ2-1; 11 bases are shared with TRBD2. CDR3 length: 16 amino acids. Trimming cost V 4 bases and J 0 bases; bases outside gene matches: 2. Germline V gene data show CDR1 as MNHNY and CDR2 as SVGAGI (reference sequence). CDR3 loop: CASSSSGGSSYNEQFF. The DNA for the CDR3 is TGTGCCAGCAGTTCTAGCGGGGGGAGCTCCTACAATGAGCAGTTCTTC.

This chain uses TRBV28 with TRBJ2-5; maybe TRBD1 (6 bases). Germline CDR1 reads MDHEN; CDR2 reads SYDVKM. V gave up 7 bases and J gave up 1 base, with 19 bases separating them. CDR3 length equals 16 residues. The CDR3 loop reads CASTLPGQFLQETQYF. CDR3 nucleotides: TGTGCCAGCACCCTCCCCGGACAGTTTCTCCAAGAGACCCAGTACTTC.

The chain is built from TRBV5-1 and TRBJ2-3, with D unclear. This CDR3 is built from 13 residues. Germline V CDR1 and CDR2: SGHRS, YFSETQ. V shed 2 bases and J shed 4 bases, with 8 bases lying between them. The CDR3 DNA reads TGCGCCAGCAGCTTTGCCTCTCCAGATACGCAGTATTTT. Its translation is CASSFASPDTQYF.

A few counts support this clone. The chain couples TRBV4-2 to TRBJ1-4; D might be TRBD1 (6 bases). Trimming removed 1 base at V and 8 bases at J, with 23 bases between. This CDR3 is built from 18 residues. In germline, CDR1 is LGHNA, CDR2 YNFKEQ. The CDR3 nucleotides read TGTGCCAGCAGCCAAGCTGCTTGGGGGGGCTCGGGGAACGAAAAACTGTTTTTT. This gives the protein CASSQAAWGGSGNEKLFF.

The V call is TRBV7-2, the J call TRBJ2-3; 9 bases agree with TRBD1. CDR1 and CDR2 (germline): SGHTA, FQGNSA. There are 15 residues in the CDR3. After removal of 5 bases from V and 2 bases from J, the junction contained 5 bases not matched to a gene. In DNA, the CDR3 is TGTGCCAGCAGCCCGGGACAGGGTAACACAGATACGCAGTATTTT. This gives the protein CASSPGQGNTDTQYF.

V usage is TRBV3-1 (or the pseudogene TRBV3-2) and J usage is TRBJ2-1, with D maybe TRBD2 (6 bases). The germline gives CDR1 LGHDT, CDR2 YNNKEL (reference sequence). V was pared by 6 bases and J by 12 bases, with 18 bases between. The CDR3 is 13 amino acids. CDR3 sequence reads: CASRSLPGEGQFF. The CDR3 nucleotides read TGTGCCAGCAGATCATTACCGGGGGAAGGGCAGTTCTTC.

The V and J genes are TRBV14 and TRBJ1-6; D not resolved. Between the trimmed V and J ends, which lost 0 bases and 7 bases, there was a span of 7 bases. CDR1 and CDR2 from the germline V gene are SGHDN and FVKESK. This CDR3 is 14 amino acids long. The CDR3 nucleotides read TGTGCCAGCAGCCAAGAAATCCGGAATTCACCCCTCCACTTT. It is translated as CASSQEIRNSPLHF.

The chain recombines TRBV10-2 with TRBJ1-2; the D is unclear. The CDR3 is made up of 12 amino acids. The germline gives CDR1 WSHSY, CDR2 SAAADI. The V gene lost 6 bases and the J gene lost 8 bases, with 13 bases spanning the gap. The CDR3: CASSATGDGYTF. The CDR3 DNA sequence: TGCGCCAGCAGCGCGACGGGAGACGGCTACACCTTC.

This sequence joins TRBV28 and TRBJ1-5; possibly TRBD1 for D (5 bases). The V end was cut by 3 bases, the J end by 3 bases, with 9 bases between. CDR3 length: 14 residues. The germline V gene has CDR1 MDHEN and CDR2 SYDVKM. CDR3 DNA sequence: TGTGCCAGCAGTTTGGGGGGTTTCAATCAGCCCCAGCATTTT. Translated, it gives CASSLGGFNQPQHF. Using reference TRBV28 and TRBJ1-5 for the parts outside the CDR3, the full variable domain is DVKVTQSSRYLVKRTGEKVFLECVQDMDHENMFWYRQDPGLGLRLIYFSYDVKMKEKGDIPEGYSVSREKKERFSLILESASTNQTSMYLCASSLGGFNQPQHFGDGTRLSIL.

This sequence joins TRBV19 and TRBJ2-3, with D hard to call. CDR3 length equals 14 residues. V was shortened by 3 bases and J by 2 bases, with 9 bases between the two germline ends. CDR1 and CDR2 from the germline V gene are LNHDA and SQIVND (reference sequence). CDR3 loop: CASSMFPVTDTQYF. CDR3 sequence (DNA): TGTGCCAGTAGTATGTTCCCCGTCACAGATACGCAGTATTTT.

The V and J genes are TRBV5-6 and TRBJ1-2, with D possibly matching TRBD1 (5 bases). The germline CDR1 and CDR2 sequences are SGHDT and YYEEEE. The CDR3 sequence is 11 residues long. V lost 1 base, J lost 8 bases, and 6 bases lay in between. The CDR3 region is CASSLWDGYTF. CDR3 sequence (DNA): TGTGCCAGCAGCTTGTGGGACGGCTACACCTTC.

This rearrangement joins TRBV7-9 to TRBJ1-3; TRBD1 might be the D (6 bases). Trimming pared 5 bases from V and 0 bases from J, leaving 11 bases between. The germline V gene encodes CDR1 SEHNR and CDR2 FQNEAQ (reference sequence). The CDR3 has 15 amino acids. CDR3 DNA sequence: TGTGCCAGCAGCCCATTGACAGGCTCTGGAAACACCATATATTTT. It yields the protein CASSPLTGSGNTIYF.

DNA for the CDR3: TGTGCCAGCTCGGGGTGGGGCGGCAATCAGCCCCAGCATTTT. Translation: CASSGWGGNQPQHF. The chain links TRBV6-5 to TRBJ1-5, with a weak D call TRBD1 (5 bases). CDR3 length equals 14 residues. The germline V and J ends were trimmed by 8 bases and 2 bases, with 13 bases remaining between them. Germline V gene lookup returns CDR1 MNHEY and CDR2 SVGAGI.

The CDR3 spells CASSSTSGSGNTQYF. The CDR3 DNA reads as TGTGCCAGCAGCTCAACTAGCGGGAGTGGAAATACGCAGTATTTT. The gene calls are TRBV5-4 and TRBJ2-3; 11 bases are a match to TRBD2. Germline-derived CDR1 and CDR2 are SGHNT and YYREEE (reference sequence). V lost 3 bases and J lost 7; bases outside the gene matches: 7. This CDR3 is 15 amino acids long.

This chain links TRBV2 with TRBJ2-2, with no clear D. This CDR3 comprises 13 residues. CDR1 and CDR2 from the germline V gene are SNHLY and FYNNEI. Trimming shortened V by 6 bases and J by 1 base, and 6 bases separated the two germline ends. CDR3 loop: CASREMNTGELFF. CDR3 nucleotides: TGTGCCAGCAGAGAGATGAACACCGGGGAGCTGTTTTTT.

The chain recombines TRBV11-2 with TRBJ2-7; perhaps TRBD1 as D (6 bases). This CDR3 has 16 amino acids. Germline V gene data show CDR1 as SGHAT and CDR2 as FQNNGV. Trimming took off 0 bases at V and 2 bases at J, with 14 bases between the two ends. CDR3 residues: CASSLDLGDTTYEQYF. CDR3 coding DNA: TGTGCCAGCAGCTTAGATCTCGGGGACACGACCTACGAGCAGTACTTC.

A few counts support this clone. The J gene is TRBJ1-5, the V gene TRBV28; tentative D call: TRBD1 (5 bases). Germline values: CDR1 MDHEN, CDR2 SYDVKM. Trimming cost V 7 bases and J 11 bases, with 15 bases left between them. This CDR3 spans 12 amino acids. The CDR3, as DNA: TGTGCCAGCAACCAGAGGGGTAAGGCCCAGCATTTT. It is translated as CASNQRGKAQHF.

This sequence joins TRBV10-2 and TRBJ2-2, with D hard to call. Per the germline V gene, CDR1 is WSHSY and CDR2 is SAAADI. This CDR3 is built from 13 residues. The germline V and J ends were trimmed by 2 bases and 0 bases, with 1 base remaining between them. CDR3 in DNA: TGCGCCAGCAGTGAGACGAACACCGGGGAGCTGTTTTTT. This sequence encodes CASSETNTGELFF.